This TCR beta chain was captured in a study of T cell changes during pregnancy in multiple sclerosis. Germline CDR1 is LGHNA and CDR2 is YSLEER. The CDR3 is 15 amino acids. V lost 4 bases and J 0 bases, leaving 13 bases between the germline ends. Repertoires were generated with immunoSEQ multiplex PCR, while TCRdb's copy carries only in-frame clones and drops some. The data show some 17,000 clones, 84% seen once. Sequenced material: CD8+ T cells from peripheral blood mononuclear cells, taken in the third trimester of pregnancy. The V call is TRBV4-3, the J call TRBJ2-7, with D possibly matching TRBD1 (7 bases). This TCR came from a female donor in good health, enrolled as a control in a pregnancy study. The CDR3: CASSPHQGGSYEQYF. DNA for the CDR3: TGCGCCAGCAGCCCACATCAGGGGGGCTCCTACGAGCAGTACTTC.